This T cell receptor beta chain was captured by sequencing in a study of cytomegalovirus exposure and HLA in healthy donors. In the PCR, 60 Vbeta and 13 Jbeta primers were used. Profiled with immunoSEQ multiplex PCR; TCRdb holds only in-frame clones, not every one. The table has 110,000 or so clones, more than 9.5% seen once. The sequencing sample was made of PBMCs. This clonotype was sampled from a man between 40 and 49 years old in good health and CMV-seropositive.

CDR3 nucleotides: TGTGCCAGCAGGGAGGGGTCCCCAGGGAGGAATCAGCCCCAGCATTTT. Translated, it gives CASREGSPGRNQPQHF. This chain links TRBV11-2 with TRBJ1-5; a possible D gene is TRBD1 (5 bases). There are 16 residues in the CDR3. Trimming pared 6 bases from V and 4 bases from J, leaving 19 bases between. Per the germline V gene, CDR1 is SGHAT and CDR2 is FQNNGV.